This T cell receptor beta chain was sequenced for a study of T-cell memory formation after mild COVID-19. Study results and limitations: Clones that got smaller from day 15 to 85 had even CD4/CD8, while clones growing later tipped toward CD4+. Clones which contracted sat mainly in CM and EM if CD4+, and in EMRA if CD8+.

TCRdb analysed the 5' RACE reads with MiXCR anew, one entry per CDR3 protein. The sample has 240,000 or so distinct CDR3 sequences, approximately 9% seen once. This clonotype has more than one count but fewer than ten. The antigen remains undetermined. The CDR3 is 15 amino acids. Germline V gives CDR1 LGHNA, CDR2 YNFKEQ. V gave up 1 base and J gave up 1 base, with 10 bases separating them. Sequencing was performed on PBMCs or a T cell subset sorted from them (not recorded which). This clonotype was obtained from a young man who had mild COVID-19 (a few samples of this study predate the infection). Cell type and time point are not known. The chain joins TRBV4-2 to TRBJ1-1; D may be TRBD1 (5 bases). Here the CDR3 DNA reads TGTGCCAGCAGCCAAGGCCGGCAGGGGAACACTGAAGCTTTCTTT. This sequence encodes CASSQGRQGNTEAFF.